This is a list of T cell receptor beta chains from one sample in a study of CD8+ T cells in alopecia areata. Data came from immunoSEQ multiplex PCR; TCRdb stores just in-frame clones and leaves some out. The sample lists 150,000 to 250,000 clones; roughly three fifths were seen once. The source was CD4+ T cells sorted from blood, collected at week 4, from a patient treated with tofacitinib. These receptors came from a human donor with alopecia areata. Each CDR3 is given with its conserved first and last residue. A D gene is named only where the DNA matches it firmly. Expanded clones get a size class; other rows say once, few or many, or leave the size out.

J	size	D	V	CDR3	DNA
TRBJ2-3	NA	TRBD2	TRBV6-1	CASSERGGGPNPREYDTQYF	TGTGCCAGCAGTGAACGTGGCGGGGGACCCAATCCCCGAGAGTACGATACGCAGTATTTT
TRBJ2-3	NA	NA	TRBV30	CAWSSQGTNTQYF	TGTGCCTGGAGTTCCCAGGGAACGAATACGCAGTATTTT
TRBJ2-6	few	NA	TRBV7-2	CASSLVPSGANVLTF	TGTGCCAGCAGCTTAGTTCCCTCAGGGGCCAACGTCCTGACTTTC
TRBJ2-6	NA	NA	TRBV9	CASSIQASGANVLTF	TGTGCCAGCAGCATACAGGCCTCTGGGGCCAACGTCCTGACTTTC
TRBJ2-5	NA	TRBD2	TRBV30	CAWSVVASGRAFRETQYF	TGTGCCTGGAGTGTTGTGGCTAGCGGGCGGGCGTTCCGAGAGACCCAGTACTTC
TRBJ2-5	NA	NA	TRBV10-3	CAISGAKEGETQYF	TGTGCCATCAGTGGTGCGAAGGAAGGAGAGACCCAGTACTTC
TRBJ2-2	few	NA	TRBV7-2	CASSLQGANTGELFF	TGTGCCAGCAGCTTACAGGGCGCGAACACCGGGGAGCTGTTTTTT
TRBJ2-2	NA	NA	TRBV30	CAWRPIGGTGELFF	TGTGCCTGGAGGCCGATTGGGGGCACCGGGGAGCTGTTTTTT
TRBJ2-1	NA	NA	TRBV7-9	CASSLGEQGRTYNEQFF	TGTGCCAGCAGCTTAGGGGAACAGGGCCGGACCTACAATGAGCAGTTCTTC
TRBJ1-3	NA	NA	TRBV9	CASSVGGNTIYF	TGTGCCAGCAGCGTAGGAGGAAACACCATATATTTT
TRBJ1-1	NA	NA	TRBV6-5	CASSPPGRNTEAFF	TGTGCCAGCAGTCCCCCCGGACGGAACACTGAAGCTTTCTTT
TRBJ1-1	NA	NA	TRBV29-1	CSVEGRGRTEAFF	TGCAGCGTTGAGGGCAGGGGAAGGACTGAAGCTTTCTTT
TRBJ2-5	NA	NA	TRBV5-1	CASSSRGQETQYF	TGCGCCAGCAGCTCGCGGGGCCAAGAGACCCAGTACTTC
TRBJ2-3	NA	NA	TRBV2	CASSEGLSTDTQYF	TGTGCCAGCAGTGAAGGCTTAAGCACAGATACGCAGTATTTT
TRBJ1-2	few	NA	TRBV29-1	CSVPLGQGLYGYTF	TGCAGCGTCCCCTTGGGGCAGGGACTCTATGGCTACACCTTC
TRBJ1-5	NA	NA	TRBV6-1	CASSDARNQPQHF	TGTGCCAGCAGTGACGCCAGAAATCAGCCCCAGCATTTT